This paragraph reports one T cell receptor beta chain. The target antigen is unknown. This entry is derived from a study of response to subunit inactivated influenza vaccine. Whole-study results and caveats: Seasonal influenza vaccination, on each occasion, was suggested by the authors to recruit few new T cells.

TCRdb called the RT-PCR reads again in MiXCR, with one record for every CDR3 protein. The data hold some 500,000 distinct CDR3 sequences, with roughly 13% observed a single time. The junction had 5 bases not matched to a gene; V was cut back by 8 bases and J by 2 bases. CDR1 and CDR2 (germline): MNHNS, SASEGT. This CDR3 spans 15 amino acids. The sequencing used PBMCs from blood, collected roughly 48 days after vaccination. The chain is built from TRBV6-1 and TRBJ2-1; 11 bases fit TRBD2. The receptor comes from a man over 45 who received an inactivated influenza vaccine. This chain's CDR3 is CASRIAGGPYNEQFF. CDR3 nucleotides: TGTGCCAGCCGAATAGCGGGAGGGCCCTACAATGAGCAGTTCTTC.